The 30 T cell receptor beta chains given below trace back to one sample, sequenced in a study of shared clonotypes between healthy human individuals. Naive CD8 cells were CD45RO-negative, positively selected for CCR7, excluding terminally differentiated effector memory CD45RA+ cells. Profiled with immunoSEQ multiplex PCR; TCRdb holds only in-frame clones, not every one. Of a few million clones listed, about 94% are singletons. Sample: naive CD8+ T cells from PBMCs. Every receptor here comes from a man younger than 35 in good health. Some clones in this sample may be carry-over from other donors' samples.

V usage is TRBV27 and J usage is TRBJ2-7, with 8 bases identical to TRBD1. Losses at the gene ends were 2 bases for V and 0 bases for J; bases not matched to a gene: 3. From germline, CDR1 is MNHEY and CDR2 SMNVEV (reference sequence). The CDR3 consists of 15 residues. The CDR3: CASSLRDRPSYEQYF. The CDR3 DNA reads TGTGCCAGCAGTTTACGGGACAGGCCCTCCTACGAGCAGTACTTC.

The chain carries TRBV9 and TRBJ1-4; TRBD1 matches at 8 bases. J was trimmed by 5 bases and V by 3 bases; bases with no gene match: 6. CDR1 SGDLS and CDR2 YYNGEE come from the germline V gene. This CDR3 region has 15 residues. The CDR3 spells CASSEQRTGNEKLFF. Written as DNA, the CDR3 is TGTGCCAGCAGCGAACAGAGGACAGGGAATGAAAAACTGTTTTTT.

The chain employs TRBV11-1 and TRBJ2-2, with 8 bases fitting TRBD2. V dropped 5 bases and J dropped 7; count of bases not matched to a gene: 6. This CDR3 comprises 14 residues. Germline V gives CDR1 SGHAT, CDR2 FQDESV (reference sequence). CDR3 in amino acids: CASSPGGVGGELFF. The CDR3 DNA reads TGTGCCAGCAGCCCCGGGGGGGTAGGCGGGGAGCTGTTTTTT.

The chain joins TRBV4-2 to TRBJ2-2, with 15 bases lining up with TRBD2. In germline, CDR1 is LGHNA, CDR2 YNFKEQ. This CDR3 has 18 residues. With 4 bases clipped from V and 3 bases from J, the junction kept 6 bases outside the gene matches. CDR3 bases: TGTGCCAGCAGCCCCCGGACTAGCGGGAGGGGGGACACCGGGGAGCTGTTTTTT. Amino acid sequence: CASSPRTSGRGDTGELFF.

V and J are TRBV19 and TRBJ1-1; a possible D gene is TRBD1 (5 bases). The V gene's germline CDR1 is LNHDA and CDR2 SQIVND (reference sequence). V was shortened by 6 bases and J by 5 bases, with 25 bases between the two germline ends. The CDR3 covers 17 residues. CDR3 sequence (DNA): TGTGCCAGTAGCCCCTTCGGGGGTGGCCGAATGGGGACTGAAGCTTTCTTT. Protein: CASSPFGGGRMGTEAFF.

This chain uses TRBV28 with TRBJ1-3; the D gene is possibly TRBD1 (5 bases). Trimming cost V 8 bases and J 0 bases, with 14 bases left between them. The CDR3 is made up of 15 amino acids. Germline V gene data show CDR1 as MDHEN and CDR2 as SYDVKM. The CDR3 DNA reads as TGTGCCAGCCTAAGATGGGGGAACTCTGGAAACACCATATATTTT. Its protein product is CASLRWGNSGNTIYF.

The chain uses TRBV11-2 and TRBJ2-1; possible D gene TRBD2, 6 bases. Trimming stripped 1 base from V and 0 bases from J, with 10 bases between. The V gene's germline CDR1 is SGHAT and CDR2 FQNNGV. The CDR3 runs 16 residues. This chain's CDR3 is CASSLGVSGSYNEQFF. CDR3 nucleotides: TGTGCCAGCAGCTTAGGGGTTAGCGGCTCCTACAATGAGCAGTTCTTC.

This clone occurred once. CDR3 loop: CASSQLPPGHGNQPQHF. CDR3 bases: TGCGCCAGCAGCCAACTCCCCCCAGGGCATGGCAATCAGCCCCAGCATTTT. The chain recombines TRBV4-1 with TRBJ1-5; perhaps TRBD1 as D (5 bases). The CDR3 loop spans 17 amino acids. The V gene's germline CDR1 is MGHRA and CDR2 YSYEKL. Trimming removed 2 bases at V and 2 bases at J, with 16 bases between.

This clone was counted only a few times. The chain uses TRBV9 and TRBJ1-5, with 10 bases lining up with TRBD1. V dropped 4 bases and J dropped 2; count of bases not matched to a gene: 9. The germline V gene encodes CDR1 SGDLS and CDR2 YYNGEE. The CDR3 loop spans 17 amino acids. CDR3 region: CASSPGTGEKGNQPQHF. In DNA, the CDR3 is TGTGCCAGCAGCCCAGGGACAGGGGAGAAGGGCAATCAGCCCCAGCATTTT.

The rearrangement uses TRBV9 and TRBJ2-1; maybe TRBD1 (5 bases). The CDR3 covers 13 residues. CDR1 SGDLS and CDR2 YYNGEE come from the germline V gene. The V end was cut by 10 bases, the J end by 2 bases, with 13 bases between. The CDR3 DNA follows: TGTGCCGGGGCGGATGGAACCTACAATGAGCAGTTCTTC. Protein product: CAGADGTYNEQFF.

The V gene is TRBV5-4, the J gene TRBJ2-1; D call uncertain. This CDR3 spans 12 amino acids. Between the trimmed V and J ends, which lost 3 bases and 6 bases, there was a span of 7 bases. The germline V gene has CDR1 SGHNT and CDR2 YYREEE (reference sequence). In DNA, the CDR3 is TGTGCCAGCAGCTCCGAACGCAATGAGCAGTTCTTC. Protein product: CASSSERNEQFF.

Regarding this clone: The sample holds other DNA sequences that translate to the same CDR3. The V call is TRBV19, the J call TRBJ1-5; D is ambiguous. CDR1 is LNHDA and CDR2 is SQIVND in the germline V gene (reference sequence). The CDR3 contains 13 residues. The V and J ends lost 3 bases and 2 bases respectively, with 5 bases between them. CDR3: CASSIGGNQPQHF. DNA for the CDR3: TGTGCCAGTAGTATCGGCGGCAATCAGCCCCAGCATTTT.

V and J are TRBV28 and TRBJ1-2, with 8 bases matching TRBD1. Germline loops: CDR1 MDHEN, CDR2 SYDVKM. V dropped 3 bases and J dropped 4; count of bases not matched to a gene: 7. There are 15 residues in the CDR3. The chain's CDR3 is CASSLQGAESYGYTF. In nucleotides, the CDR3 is TGTGCCAGCAGTTTGCAGGGGGCTGAAAGCTATGGCTACACCTTC.

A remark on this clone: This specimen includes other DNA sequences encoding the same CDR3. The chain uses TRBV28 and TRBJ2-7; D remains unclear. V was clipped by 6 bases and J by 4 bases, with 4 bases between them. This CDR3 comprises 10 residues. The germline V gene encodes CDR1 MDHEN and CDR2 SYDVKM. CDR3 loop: CASRRYEQYF. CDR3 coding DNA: TGTGCCAGCAGGCGGTACGAGCAGTACTTC.

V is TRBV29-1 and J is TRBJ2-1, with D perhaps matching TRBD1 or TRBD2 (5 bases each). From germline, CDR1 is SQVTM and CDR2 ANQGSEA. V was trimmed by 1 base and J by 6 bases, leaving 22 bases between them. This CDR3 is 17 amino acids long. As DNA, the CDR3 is TGCAGCGTTGAAGGCCATTCCGGGATCGCGGACATCAATGAGCAGTTCTTC. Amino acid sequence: CSVEGHSGIADINEQFF.

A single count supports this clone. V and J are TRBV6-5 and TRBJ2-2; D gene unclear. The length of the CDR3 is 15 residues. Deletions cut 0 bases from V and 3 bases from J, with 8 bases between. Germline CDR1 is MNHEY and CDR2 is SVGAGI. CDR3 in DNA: TGTGCCAGCAGTTACTCGAATTGGGACACCGGGGAGCTGTTTTTT. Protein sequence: CASSYSNWDTGELFF.

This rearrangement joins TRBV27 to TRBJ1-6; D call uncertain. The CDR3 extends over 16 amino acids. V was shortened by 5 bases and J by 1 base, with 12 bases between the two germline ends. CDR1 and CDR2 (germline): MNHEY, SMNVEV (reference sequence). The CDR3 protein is CASSIIGSSYNSPLHF. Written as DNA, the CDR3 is TGTGCCAGCAGTATCATCGGGTCGTCCTATAATTCACCCCTCCACTTT.

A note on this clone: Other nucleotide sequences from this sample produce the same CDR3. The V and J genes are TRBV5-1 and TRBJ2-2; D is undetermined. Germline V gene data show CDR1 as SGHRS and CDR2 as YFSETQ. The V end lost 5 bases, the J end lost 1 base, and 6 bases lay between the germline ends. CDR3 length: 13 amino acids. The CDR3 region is CASRAENTGELFF. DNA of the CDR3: TGCGCCAGCAGGGCGGAGAACACCGGGGAGCTGTTTTTT.

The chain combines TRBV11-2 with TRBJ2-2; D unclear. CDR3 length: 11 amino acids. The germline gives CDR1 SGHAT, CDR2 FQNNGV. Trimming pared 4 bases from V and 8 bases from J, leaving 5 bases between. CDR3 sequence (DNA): TGTGCCAGCAGCTACCGGGGGGAGCTGTTTTTT. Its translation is CASSYRGELFF.

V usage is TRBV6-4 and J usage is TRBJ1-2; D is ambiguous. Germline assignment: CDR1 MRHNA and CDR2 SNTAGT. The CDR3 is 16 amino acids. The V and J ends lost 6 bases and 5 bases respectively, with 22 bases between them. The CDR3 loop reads CASSANDRAPIYGYTF. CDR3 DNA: TGTGCCAGCAGCGCGAACGACCGAGCACCCATATATGGCTACACCTTC.

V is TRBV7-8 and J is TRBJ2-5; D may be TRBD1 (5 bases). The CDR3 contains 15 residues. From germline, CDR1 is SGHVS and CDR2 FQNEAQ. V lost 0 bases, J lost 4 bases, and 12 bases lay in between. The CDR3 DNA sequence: TGTGCCAGCAGCTTAGCTCTCGCAGGGTTAGAGACCCAGTACTTC. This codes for CASSLALAGLETQYF.

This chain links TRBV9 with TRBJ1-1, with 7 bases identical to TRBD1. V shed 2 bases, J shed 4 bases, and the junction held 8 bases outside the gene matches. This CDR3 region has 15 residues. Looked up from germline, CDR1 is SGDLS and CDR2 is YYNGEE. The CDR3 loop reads CASSVSTGAATEAFF. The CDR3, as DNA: TGTGCCAGCAGCGTCTCTACAGGGGCGGCCACTGAAGCTTTCTTT. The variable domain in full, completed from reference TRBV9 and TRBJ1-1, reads DSGVTQTPKHLITATGQRVTLRCSPRSGDLSVYWYQQSLDQGLQFLIQYYNGEERAKGNILERFSAQQFPDLHSELNLSSLELGDSALYFCASSVSTGAATEAFFGQGTRLTVV.

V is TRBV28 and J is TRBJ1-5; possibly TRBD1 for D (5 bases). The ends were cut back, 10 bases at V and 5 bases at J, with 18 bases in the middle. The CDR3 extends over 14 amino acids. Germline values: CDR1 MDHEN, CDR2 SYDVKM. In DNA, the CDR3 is TGTGCCACCGCCCTGGGGGACGAGGATCAGCCCCAGCATTTT. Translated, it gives CATALGDEDQPQHF.

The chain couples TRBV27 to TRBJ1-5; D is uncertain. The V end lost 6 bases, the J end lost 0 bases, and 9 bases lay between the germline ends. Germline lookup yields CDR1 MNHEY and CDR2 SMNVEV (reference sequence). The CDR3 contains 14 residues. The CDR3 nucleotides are TGTGCCAGCAGGGTTGGGTATAGCAATCAGCCCCAGCATTTT. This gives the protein CASRVGYSNQPQHF.

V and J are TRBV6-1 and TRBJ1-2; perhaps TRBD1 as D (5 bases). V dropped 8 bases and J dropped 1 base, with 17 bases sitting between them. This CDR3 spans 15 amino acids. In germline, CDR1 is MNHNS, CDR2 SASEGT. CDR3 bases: TGTGCCAGCTCGGGACCGCGATATTATAACTATGGCTACACCTTC. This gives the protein CASSGPRYYNYGYTF.

DNA of the CDR3: TGTGCCAGCAGCTTAGCAGGGTTGGGTGCTGAAGCTTTCTTT. Amino acid sequence: CASSLAGLGAEAFF. V is TRBV7-2 and J is TRBJ1-1; unclear D gene. Germline V lookup: CDR1 SGHTA, CDR2 FQGNSA. The ends were cut back, 0 bases at V and 6 bases at J, with 11 bases in the middle. This CDR3 spans 14 amino acids. Full variable domain (outside the CDR3, taken from reference TRBV7-2 and TRBJ1-1): GAGVSQSPSNKVTEKGKDVELRCDPISGHTALYWYRQSLGQGLEFLIYFQGNSAPDKSGLPSDRFSAERTGGSVSTLTIQRTQQEDSAVYLCASSLAGLGAEAFFGQGTRLTVV.

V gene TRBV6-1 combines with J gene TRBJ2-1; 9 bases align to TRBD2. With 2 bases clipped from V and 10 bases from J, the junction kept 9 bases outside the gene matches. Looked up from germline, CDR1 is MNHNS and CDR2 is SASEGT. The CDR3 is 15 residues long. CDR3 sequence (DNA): TGTGCCAGCAGTGAATTCGGCGGGAGGGTTCGAGAGCAGTTCTTC. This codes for CASSEFGGRVREQFF.

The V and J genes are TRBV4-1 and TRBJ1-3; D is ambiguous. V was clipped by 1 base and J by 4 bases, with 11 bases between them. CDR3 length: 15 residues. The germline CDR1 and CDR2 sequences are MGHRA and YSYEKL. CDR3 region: CASSQGAGSGNTIYF. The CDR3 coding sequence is TGCGCCAGCAGCCAAGGAGCCGGGTCAGGAAACACCATATATTTT.

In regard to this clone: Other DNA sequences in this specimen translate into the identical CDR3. The CDR3 DNA follows: TGCGCCAGCAGCCCCCGGGGCACCTACGAGCAGTACTTC. The encoded protein is CASSPRGTYEQYF. The chain uses TRBV4-3 and TRBJ2-7; D tentatively fits TRBD1 or TRBD2 (5 bases each). Germline CDR1 LGHNA, CDR2 YSLEER. CDR3 length equals 13 residues. Trimming left V 4 bases short and J 2 bases short, with 9 bases between.

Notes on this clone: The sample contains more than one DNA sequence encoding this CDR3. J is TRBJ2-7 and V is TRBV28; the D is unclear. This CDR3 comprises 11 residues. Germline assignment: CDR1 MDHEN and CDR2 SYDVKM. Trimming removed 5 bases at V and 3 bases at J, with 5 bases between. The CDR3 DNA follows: TGTGCCAGCAGTCCTCACTACGAGCAGTACTTC. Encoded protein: CASSPHYEQYF. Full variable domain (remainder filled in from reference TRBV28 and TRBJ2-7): DVKVTQSSRYLVKRTGEKVFLECVQDMDHENMFWYRQDPGLGLRLIYFSYDVKMKEKGDIPEGYSVSREKKERFSLILESASTNQTSMYLCASSPHYEQYFGPGTRLTVT.